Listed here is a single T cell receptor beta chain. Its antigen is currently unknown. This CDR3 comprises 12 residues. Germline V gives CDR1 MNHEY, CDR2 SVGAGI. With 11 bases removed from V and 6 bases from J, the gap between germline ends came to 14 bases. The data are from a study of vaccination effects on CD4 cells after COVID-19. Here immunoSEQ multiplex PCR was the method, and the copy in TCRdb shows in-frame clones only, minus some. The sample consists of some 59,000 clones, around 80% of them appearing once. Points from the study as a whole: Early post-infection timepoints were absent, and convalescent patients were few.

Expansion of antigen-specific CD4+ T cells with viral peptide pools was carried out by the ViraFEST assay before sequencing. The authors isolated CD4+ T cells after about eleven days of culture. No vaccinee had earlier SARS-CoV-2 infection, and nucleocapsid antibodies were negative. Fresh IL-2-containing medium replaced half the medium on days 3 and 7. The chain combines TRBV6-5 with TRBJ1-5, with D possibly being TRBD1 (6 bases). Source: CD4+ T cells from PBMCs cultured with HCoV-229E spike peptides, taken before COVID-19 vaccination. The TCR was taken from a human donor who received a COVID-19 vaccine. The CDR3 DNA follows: TGTGCCGCCGGCAGGGGCGGTCAGCCCCAGCATTTT. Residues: CAAGRGGQPQHF.